This T cell receptor (beta chain) stems from a study of blood T cell repertoires in COVID-19 (dated by TCRdb to about 2020). In the study overall: Samples covering the acute and convalescent phases of COVID-19 were provided by collaborators in the United States, Italy and Spain. The repertoires were released in a freely available public database meant as a resource for research on the immune response to SARS-CoV-2. Sample metadata almost always included a de-identified subject ID, COVID-19 status, age in years and sex. Samples came from the ongoing ImmuneRACE study (first 160 participants) plus 1,254 subjects from 6 global collaborators. The dataset comprised deeply sampled blood TCRbeta repertoires from subjects exposed to, actively infected with, or recovered from COVID-19. HLA class I and class II types, where available, came from metadata supplied by the sample provider rather than from assay-based typing. The prospective study material was composed of cDNA or gDNA derived from T cells, B-cell-depleted T cells, or PBMCs. What the work shows at the level of the full study, not this receptor alone: How much clinical and demographic metadata was included differed by source and by participant, and the metadata was provided uncurated.

TCRbeta CDR3 regions were amplified from genomic DNA using the immunoSEQ Assay, a bias-controlled multiplex PCR. Per the authors' processing: The number of nucleated cells in each sample was estimated by amplification of reference gene primers within the assay. Sequence reads were collapsed and filtered to measure the absolute abundance of every unique TCRbeta CDR3 rearrangement. For each sample, productive Simpson clonality was calculated as the square root of Simpson's diversity index over productive rearrangements. Entries here come from immuneACCESS through TCRdb and include only in-frame sequences with V and J called. Some clones fail to appear in such tables; in the studies checked, an unresolved V gene covers under half of the shortfall, and the cause of the remainder is unknown. V and J calls and clone size come straight from that table; D and trimming were deduced from the DNA. In this sample the table shows 190,000 or so clones, about 80% of which occur a single time. Of the sample, 6% to 8% is held by the ten largest clones.

On this clone itself: This receptor's antigen is unknown. Per-nucleotide qualities are absent, and no much larger clonotype sits a single base away.

The CDR3, cysteine through phenylalanine, is 17 amino acids long. Only CDR3 DNA is held: 51 bases, read in frame from base 1. V has 5 bases trimmed and J has 0 bases trimmed; junction bases matching no gene number 9. Based on the germline V gene (reference sequence), the CDR1 and CDR2 sequences are LNHDA and SQIVND. Each collaborating institution followed its own protocols to collect whole blood in K2EDTA tubes. For TCRbeta analysis, collaborator samples were shipped as frozen whole blood, as isolated PBMCs, or as DNA extracted from either sample type. The sequencing input was peripheral blood. The chain couples TRBV19 to TRBJ1-5; 8 bases in between match TRBD1. This receptor was taken from a human donor with acute or convalescent COVID-19. The donor label of this sample is uncertain. DNA sequence: TGTGCCAGTAGTCCGCTGGACAGGGATTATAGCAATCAGCCCCAGCATTTT. It translates as CASSPLDRDYSNQPQHF.